The 2 T cell receptor beta chains below all came from one sample that was sequenced in a study of OX40 agonist ivuxolimab in advanced cancers. Sequenced by immunoSEQ multiplex PCR; TCRdb stores in-frame clones only, minus some. Among tens of thousands of clones listed, approximately 88% were seen once. The sample was CD4+ or CD8+ T cells sorted from blood, taken in a trial of the OX40 agonist ivuxolimab. These receptors came from an adult with an advanced solid tumor such as melanoma, head and neck, liver or kidney cancer.

This clone appeared a single time. The CDR3 reads CASRYPNTGELFF. DNA for the CDR3: TGTGCCAGCAGGTATCCGAACACCGGGGAGCTGTTTTTT. V usage is TRBV27 and J usage is TRBJ2-2, with D unclear. Between the trimmed V and J ends, which lost 6 bases and 0 bases, there was a span of 5 bases. This CDR3 has 13 amino acids. Germline assignment: CDR1 MNHEY and CDR2 SMNVEV (reference sequence).

CDR3 nucleotide sequence: TGTGCCAGCAGTCGGGACTTACAAGAGACCCAGTACTTC. It translates to CASSRDLQETQYF. V and J are TRBV6-5 and TRBJ2-5; TRBD2 is a possible D gene (6 bases). The CDR3 length is 13 residues. V dropped 5 bases and J dropped 2 bases, with 9 bases sitting between them. In germline, CDR1 is MNHEY, CDR2 SVGAGI.